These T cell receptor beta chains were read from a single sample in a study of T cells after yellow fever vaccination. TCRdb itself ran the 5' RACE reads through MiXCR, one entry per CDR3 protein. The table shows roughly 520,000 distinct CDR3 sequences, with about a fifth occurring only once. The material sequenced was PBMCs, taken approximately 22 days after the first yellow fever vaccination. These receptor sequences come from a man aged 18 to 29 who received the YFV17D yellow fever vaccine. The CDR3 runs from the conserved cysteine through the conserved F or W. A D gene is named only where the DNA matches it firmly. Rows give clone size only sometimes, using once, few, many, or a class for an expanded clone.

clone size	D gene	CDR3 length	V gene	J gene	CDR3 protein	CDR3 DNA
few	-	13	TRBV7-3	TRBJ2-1	CASSSTSTGLPFF	TGTGCCAGCAGCTCCACCTCGACAGGACTCCCGTTCTTC
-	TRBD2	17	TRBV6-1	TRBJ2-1	CASSEFSRGVSYNEQFF	TGTGCCAGCAGTGAATTCTCGCGGGGGGTCTCCTACAATGAGCAGTTCTTC
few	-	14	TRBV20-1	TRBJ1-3	CSAVYGSSGNTIYF	TGCAGTGCTGTATACGGTTCCTCTGGAAACACCATATATTTT
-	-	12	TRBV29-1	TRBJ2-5	CSVGLNGETQYF	TGCAGCGTTGGACTGAATGGGGAGACCCAGTACTTC
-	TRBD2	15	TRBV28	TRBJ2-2	CASRPAGTWTGELFF	TGTGCCAGCAGGCCAGCGGGGACTTGGACCGGGGAGCTGTTTTTT
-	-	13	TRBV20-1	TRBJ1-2	CSARGPVLEADTF	TGCAGTGCTAGAGGCCCTGTCCTAGAAGCGGACACCTTC
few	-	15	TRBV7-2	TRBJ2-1	CASSLNRASYNEQFF	TGTGCCAGCAGCTTAAACCGAGCTTCCTACAATGAGCAGTTCTTC
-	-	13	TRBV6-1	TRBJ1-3	CASSDRPANTIYF	TGTGCCAGCAGCGACAGGCCCGCAAACACCATATATTTT
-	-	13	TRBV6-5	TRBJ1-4	CASSYRDNEKLFF	TGTGCCAGCAGTTACCGGGATAATGAAAAACTGTTTTTT
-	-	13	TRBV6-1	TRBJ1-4	CASGGTTREKLFF	TGTGCCAGCGGCGGGACCACGAGGGAAAAACTGTTTTTT
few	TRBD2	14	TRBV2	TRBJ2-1	CATGPETSPNEQFF	TGTGCCACTGGCCCCGAGACTAGCCCCAATGAGCAGTTCTTC
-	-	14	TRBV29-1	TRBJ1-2	CSVGTTPWGYGYTF	TGCAGCGTGGGGACAACCCCGTGGGGCTATGGCTACACCTTC
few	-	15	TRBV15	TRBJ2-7	CATSREGLTGYEQYF	TGTGCCACCAGCAGAGAGGGGTTGACAGGTTACGAGCAGTACTTC
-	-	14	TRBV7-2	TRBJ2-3	CASSSSTNTDTQYF	TGTGCCAGCAGCTCCTCCACGAACACAGATACGCAGTATTTT
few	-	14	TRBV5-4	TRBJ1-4	CASSRGATNEKLFF	TGTGCCAGCAGTCGGGGAGCAACTAATGAAAAGCTGTTTTTT
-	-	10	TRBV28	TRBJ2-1	CAIASGEQFF	TGTGCCATAGCCTCGGGGGAGCAGTTCTTC
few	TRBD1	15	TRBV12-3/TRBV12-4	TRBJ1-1	CASLPGTGFNTEAFF	TGTGCCAGCCTCCCCGGGACAGGGTTCAACACTGAAGCTTTCTTT
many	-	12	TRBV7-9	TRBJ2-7	CASTGGSYEQYF	TGTGCCAGCACTGGCGGATCCTACGAGCAGTACTTC
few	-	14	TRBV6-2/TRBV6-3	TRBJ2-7	CASSYGGNSYEQYF	TGTGCCAGCAGTTACGGGGGGAACTCCTACGAGCAGTACTTC
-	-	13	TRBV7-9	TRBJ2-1	CASSRPAYNEQFF	TGTGCCAGCAGCCGACCGGCTTACAATGAGCAGTTCTTC